This record concerns one T cell receptor beta chain sequence. As originally analysed: Counts of nucleated cells, estimated from reference gene primer amplification, were obtained. TCRdb keeps only in-frame clones here, not all; method: immunoSEQ multiplex PCR. Clonal size and the V and J genes are those of that table, whereas D and trimming came from the DNA. The sample lists more than 80,000 clones, roughly four fifths occurring once. This sample is part of a study of blood T cell repertoires in COVID-19. Whole-study context: Some COVID-19 samples were acute and others convalescent; all came from the United States, Italy and Spain. From T cells, B-cell-depleted T cells, or PBMCs came the material, which was cDNA or gDNA.

Germline assignment: CDR1 MNHEY and CDR2 SVGEGT. The CDR3 loop spans 14 amino acids. Trimming at V came to 6 bases and at J to 7 bases, leaving 8 bases not matched to a gene. The J gene is TRBJ1-4, the V gene TRBV6-2 or TRBV6-3; 7 bases agree with TRBD1. This receptor was obtained from a man between 50 and 59 years old with active or convalescent COVID-19. The sequenced material came from peripheral blood. The CDR3 region has the DNA TGTGCCAGCAGCGACAGGGTCGGGGTTGAAAAACTGTTTTTT. Translated: CASSDRVGVEKLFF.